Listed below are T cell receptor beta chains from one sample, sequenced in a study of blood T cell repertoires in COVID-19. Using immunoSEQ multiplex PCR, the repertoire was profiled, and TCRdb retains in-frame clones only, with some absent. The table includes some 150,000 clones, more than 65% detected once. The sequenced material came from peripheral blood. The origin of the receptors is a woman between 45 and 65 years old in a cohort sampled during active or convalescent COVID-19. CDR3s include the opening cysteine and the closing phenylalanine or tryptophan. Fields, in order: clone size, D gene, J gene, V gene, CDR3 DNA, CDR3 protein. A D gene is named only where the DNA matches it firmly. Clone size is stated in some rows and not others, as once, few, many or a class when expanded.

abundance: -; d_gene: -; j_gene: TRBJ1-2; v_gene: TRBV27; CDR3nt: TGTGCCAGCAGTTTGGGAGGGGGAGGTATCCCTTATGGCTACACCTTC; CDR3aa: CASSLGGGGIPYGYTF
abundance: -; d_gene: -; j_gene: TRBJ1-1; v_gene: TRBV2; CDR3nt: TGTGCCAGCAGTTTAGACAGGGAAGCTTTCTTT; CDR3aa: CASSLDREAFF
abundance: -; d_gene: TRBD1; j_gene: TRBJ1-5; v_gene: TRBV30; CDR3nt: TGTGCCTGGAGTGTGGACAGGGTGGGGAGCAATCAGCCCCAGCATTTT; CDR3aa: CAWSVDRVGSNQPQHF
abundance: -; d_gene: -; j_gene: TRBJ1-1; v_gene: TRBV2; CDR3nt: TGTGCCAGCAGTGAGCGGCAGGGGTTCACTGAAGCTTTCTTT; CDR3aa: CASSERQGFTEAFF
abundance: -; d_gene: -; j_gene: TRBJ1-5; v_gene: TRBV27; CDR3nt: TGTGCCAGCAGACTCGTTCCGTATAGCAATCAGCCCCAGCATTTT; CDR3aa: CASRLVPYSNQPQHF
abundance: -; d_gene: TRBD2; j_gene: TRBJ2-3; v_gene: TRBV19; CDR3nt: TGTGCCAGTAGTATCGAAGGACTAGCGGGCGAAGATACGCAGTATTTT; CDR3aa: CASSIEGLAGEDTQYF
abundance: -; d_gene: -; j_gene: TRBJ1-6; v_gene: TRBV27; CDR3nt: TGTGCCAGCAGTTACCGGGTGAAGCCCCTTTGGAATAATTCACCCCTCCACTTT; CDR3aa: CASSYRVKPLWNNSPLHF
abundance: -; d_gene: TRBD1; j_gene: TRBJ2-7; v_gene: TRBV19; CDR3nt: TGTGCCAGTAGTTCCCGGACAGGGGGGTGGGAGCAGTACTTC; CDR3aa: CASSSRTGGWEQYF
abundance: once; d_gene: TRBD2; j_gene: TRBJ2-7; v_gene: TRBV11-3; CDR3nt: TGTGCCAGCAGCCTCGAGATATGGGGTAGCGGGGCTGATCCCTACGAGCAGTACTTC; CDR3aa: CASSLEIWGSGADPYEQYF
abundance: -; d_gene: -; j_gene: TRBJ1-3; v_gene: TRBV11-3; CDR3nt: TGTGCCAGCAGCTTAGGGACAGATCCTGGAAACACCATATATTTT; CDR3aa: CASSLGTDPGNTIYF
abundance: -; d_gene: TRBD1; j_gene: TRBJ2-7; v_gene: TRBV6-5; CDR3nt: TGTGCCAGCGGGGACAGGGCTTCGAAAGAGCAGTACTTC; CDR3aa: CASGDRASKEQYF
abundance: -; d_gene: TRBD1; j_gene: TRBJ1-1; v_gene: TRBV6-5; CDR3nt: TGTGCCAGCAGCCGCCTCGGGACAGGGCATGAAGCTTTCTTT; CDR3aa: CASSRLGTGHEAFF
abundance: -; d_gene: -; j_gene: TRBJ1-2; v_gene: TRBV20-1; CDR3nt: TGCAGTGCTAGAGATATCTATGGCTACACCTTC; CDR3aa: CSARDIYGYTF
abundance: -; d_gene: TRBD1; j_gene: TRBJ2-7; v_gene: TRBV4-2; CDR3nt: TGTGCCAGCAGCCAAGAGGGACAGGGGGAAACCTACGAGCAGTACTTC; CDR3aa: CASSQEGQGETYEQYF
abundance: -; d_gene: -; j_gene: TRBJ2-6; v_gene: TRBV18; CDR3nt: TGTGCCAGCTCACCGACTGGAAGGTTCTCTGGGGCCAACGTCCTGACTTTC; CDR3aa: CASSPTGRFSGANVLTF
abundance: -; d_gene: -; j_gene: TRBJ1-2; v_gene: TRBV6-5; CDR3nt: TGTGCCAGCAGTTATTCCCTTACAGGGTCCTATGGCTACACCTTC; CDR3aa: CASSYSLTGSYGYTF
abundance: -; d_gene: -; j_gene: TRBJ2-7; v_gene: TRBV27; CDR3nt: -; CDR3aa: CASSFGPGGYRREQYF
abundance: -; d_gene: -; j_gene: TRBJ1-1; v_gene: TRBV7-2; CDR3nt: TGTGCCAGCGGCATAAGGAATAGTAGGCAGGTCAGGGCGGCTTTCTTT; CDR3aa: CASGIRNSRQVRAAFF
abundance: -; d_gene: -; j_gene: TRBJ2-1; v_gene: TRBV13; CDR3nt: TGTGCCAGCAGCCATGACTCAATCTCCTACAATGAGCAGTTCTTC; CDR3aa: CASSHDSISYNEQFF
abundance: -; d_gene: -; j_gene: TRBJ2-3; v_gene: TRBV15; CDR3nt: TGTGCCACCAGCAGAGATCGGGGTTTGGGGGCGAGCACAGATACGCAGTATTTT; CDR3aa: CATSRDRGLGASTDTQYF
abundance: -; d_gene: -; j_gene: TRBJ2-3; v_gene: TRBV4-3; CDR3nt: TGCGCCAGCAGCCGCTCAGTCGCGGCGCCTAGCACAGATACGCAGTATTTT; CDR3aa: CASSRSVAAPSTDTQYF
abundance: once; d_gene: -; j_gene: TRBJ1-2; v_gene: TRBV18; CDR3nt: TGTGCCAGCTCACTCCTAGATCAGACCGCCGGGTATGGCTACACCTTC; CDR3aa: CASSLLDQTAGYGYTF
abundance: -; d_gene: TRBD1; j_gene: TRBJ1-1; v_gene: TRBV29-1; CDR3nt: TGCAGCGTGGCAGACAGGGTTTTCGCTGAAGCTTTCTTT; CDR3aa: CSVADRVFAEAFF
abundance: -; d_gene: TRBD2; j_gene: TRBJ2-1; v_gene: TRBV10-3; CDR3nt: TGTGCCATCAGTGACCCCAAGCCCGGGACTAGCGGGGGCAATGAGCAGTTCTTC; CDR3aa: CAISDPKPGTSGGNEQFF
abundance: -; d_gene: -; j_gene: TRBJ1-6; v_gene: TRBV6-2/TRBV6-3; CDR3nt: TGTGCCAGCAGTTACCTGGCGGCTAATAATTCACCCCTCCACTTT; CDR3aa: CASSYLAANNSPLHF
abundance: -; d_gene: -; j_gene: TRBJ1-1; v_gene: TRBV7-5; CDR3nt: TGTGCCAGAAGCTTCCAATCAGGGGTAAATAACACTGAAGCTTTCTTT; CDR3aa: CARSFQSGVNNTEAFF
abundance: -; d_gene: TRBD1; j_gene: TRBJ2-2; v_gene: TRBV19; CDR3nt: TGTGCCAGTATCGGACAGGGTCGAGGGTACGGGGAGCTGTTTTTT; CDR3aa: CASIGQGRGYGELFF
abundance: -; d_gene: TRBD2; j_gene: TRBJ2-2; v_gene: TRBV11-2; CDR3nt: TGTGCCAGCAGCTTAGTACTAGCGGGGGCGAACACCGGGGAGCTGTTTTTT; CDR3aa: CASSLVLAGANTGELFF
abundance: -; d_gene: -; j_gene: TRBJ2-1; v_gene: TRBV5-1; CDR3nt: TGCGCCAGCAGCTTGGGAATGCGGCCCCTAGCGCCTAGCTCCTACAATGAGCAGTTCTTC; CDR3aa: CASSLGMRPLAPSSYNEQFF
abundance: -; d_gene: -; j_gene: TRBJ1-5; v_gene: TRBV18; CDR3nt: TGTGCCAGCTCACGGGAGAGAAGTCAGCCCCAGCATTTT; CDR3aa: CASSRERSQPQHF
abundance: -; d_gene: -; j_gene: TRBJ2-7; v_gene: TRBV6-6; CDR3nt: TGTGCCAGCAGTTCGACAGGCTCATGGAGCGAGCAGTACTTC; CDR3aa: CASSSTGSWSEQYF
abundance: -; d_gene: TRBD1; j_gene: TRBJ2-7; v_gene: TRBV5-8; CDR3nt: TGTGCCAGCAGCCGACAGGGGCCCTACGAGCAGTACTTC; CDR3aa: CASSRQGPYEQYF
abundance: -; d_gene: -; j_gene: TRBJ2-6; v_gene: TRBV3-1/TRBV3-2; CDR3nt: TGTGCCAGCAGCCAACGAGAGGTCCTGACTTTC; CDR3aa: CASSQREVLTF
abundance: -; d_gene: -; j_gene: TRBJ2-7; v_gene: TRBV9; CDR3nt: TGTGCCAGCAGTCCTGGACTGCAAGCCTACGAGCAGTACTTC; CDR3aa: CASSPGLQAYEQYF
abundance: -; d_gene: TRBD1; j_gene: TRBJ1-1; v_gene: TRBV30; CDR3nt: TGTGCCTGGAGTCTTACCGGGACAGGGAACACTGAAGCTTTCTTT; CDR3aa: CAWSLTGTGNTEAFF
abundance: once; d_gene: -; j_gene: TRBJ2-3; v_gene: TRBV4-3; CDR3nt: TGCGCCAGCAGCCAGCGGACACCCATTCTCACAGATACGCAGTATTTT; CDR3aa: CASSQRTPILTDTQYF
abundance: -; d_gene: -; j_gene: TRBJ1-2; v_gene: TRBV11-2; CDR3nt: TGTGCCAGCAGCTTAGACAGGGGCAGGACTAACTATGGCTACACCTTC; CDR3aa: CASSLDRGRTNYGYTF
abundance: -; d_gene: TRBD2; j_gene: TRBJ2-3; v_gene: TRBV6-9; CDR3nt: TGTGCCACCAGTTCCTCCAGCGGGGGGGCAGATACGCAGTATTTT; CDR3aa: CATSSSSGGADTQYF
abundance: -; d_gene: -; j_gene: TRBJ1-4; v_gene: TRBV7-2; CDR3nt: TGTGCCAGCAGCTTAGTAACAGCAACTAATGAAAAACTGTTTTTT; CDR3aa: CASSLVTATNEKLFF
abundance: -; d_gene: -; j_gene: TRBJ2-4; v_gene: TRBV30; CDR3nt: TGTGCCTGGAGACAGGGGGGGATCAAAAACATTCAGTACTTC; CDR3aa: CAWRQGGIKNIQYF
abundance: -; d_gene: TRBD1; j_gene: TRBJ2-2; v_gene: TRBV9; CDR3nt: TGTGCCAGCAGCGTAGAAGGGGGCAATACCGGGGAGCTGTTTTTT; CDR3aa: CASSVEGGNTGELFF
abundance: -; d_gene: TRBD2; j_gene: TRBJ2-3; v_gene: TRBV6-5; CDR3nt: TGTGCCAGCAGTCTCGGACTAGCGGGTTTGGATACGCAGTATTTT; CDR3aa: CASSLGLAGLDTQYF
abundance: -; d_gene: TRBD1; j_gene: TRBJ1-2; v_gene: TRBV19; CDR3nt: TGTGCCAGTAGAAGACAGGGGGAACTCTATGGCTACACCTTC; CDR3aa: CASRRQGELYGYTF
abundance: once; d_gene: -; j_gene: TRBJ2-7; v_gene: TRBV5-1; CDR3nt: TGCGCCAGCAGCTTGCAGGCAGGGACCTACGAGCAGTACTTC; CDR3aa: CASSLQAGTYEQYF
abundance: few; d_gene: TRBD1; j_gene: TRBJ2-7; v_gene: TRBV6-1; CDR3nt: TGTGCCAGCAGTGACCCAGGGACAGGGACTTACTACGAGCAGTACTTC; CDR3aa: CASSDPGTGTYYEQYF
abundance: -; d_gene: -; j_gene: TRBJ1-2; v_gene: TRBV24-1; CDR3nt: TGTGCCACCAGTGACTCAGGGTTCGGCTACACCTTC; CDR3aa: CATSDSGFGYTF
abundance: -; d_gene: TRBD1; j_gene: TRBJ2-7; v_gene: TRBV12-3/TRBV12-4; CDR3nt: TGTGCCAGCAGCACAGGGGGCTCCTACGAGCAGTACTTC; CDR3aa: CASSTGGSYEQYF
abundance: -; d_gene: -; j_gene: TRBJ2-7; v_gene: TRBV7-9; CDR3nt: TGTGCCAGCAGCTTAGTGATGGTTGGGAGTCCCTACGAGCAGTACTTC; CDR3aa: CASSLVMVGSPYEQYF
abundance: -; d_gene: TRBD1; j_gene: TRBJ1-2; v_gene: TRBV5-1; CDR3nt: TGCGCCAGCAGCCAGAACGGACAGGGGGCGGGCTACACCTTC; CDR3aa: CASSQNGQGAGYTF
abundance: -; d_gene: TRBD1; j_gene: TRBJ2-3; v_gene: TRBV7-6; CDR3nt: TGTGCCGTACAGGGGGCGCATAGAGCAGATACGCAGTATTTT; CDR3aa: CAVQGAHRADTQYF
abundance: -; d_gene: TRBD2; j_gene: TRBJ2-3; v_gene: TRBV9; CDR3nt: TGTGCCAGCAGCGTAGTAAGCGGGGGGGCGTCAGATACGCAGTATTTT; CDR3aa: CASSVVSGGASDTQYF
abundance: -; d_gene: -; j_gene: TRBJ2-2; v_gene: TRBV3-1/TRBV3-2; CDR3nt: TGTGCCAGCAGCCAAGACGGGAAGTACGGGGAGCTGTTTTTT; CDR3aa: CASSQDGKYGELFF
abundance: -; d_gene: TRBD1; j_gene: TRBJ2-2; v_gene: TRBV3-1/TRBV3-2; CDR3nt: TGTGCCAGCAGCCACGCAGGGGGCCTCGGGGAGCTGTTTTTT; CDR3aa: CASSHAGGLGELFF
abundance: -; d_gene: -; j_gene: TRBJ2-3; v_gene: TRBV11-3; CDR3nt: TGTGCCAGCAGTCCAAGCTATGCTGATACGCAGTATTTT; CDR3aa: CASSPSYADTQYF
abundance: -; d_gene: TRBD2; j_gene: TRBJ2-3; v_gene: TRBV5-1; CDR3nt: TGCGCCAGCAGCTTGCTAGGACTAGCGGGGGGGCCAAGAGATACGCAGTATTTT; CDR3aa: CASSLLGLAGGPRDTQYF